The entry below gives a single T cell receptor (beta chain) sequence along with its context. Per germline, CDR1 MNHNY and CDR2 SVGAGI (reference sequence). The CDR3 length is 12 residues. Trimming removed 7 bases at V and 7 bases at J, with 12 bases between. It was with 60 Vbeta and 13 Jbeta primers that the PCR ran. The assay was immunoSEQ multiplex PCR, and TCRdb's table has in-frame clones only and misses some. This table has around 200,000 clones, over 60% appearing once. The data were obtained in a study of cytomegalovirus exposure and HLA in healthy donors. The source material was PBMCs. The source is a young man in good health and CMV-seronegative. The V call is TRBV6-6, the J call TRBJ2-3; D may be TRBD2 (6 bases). CDR3 nucleotide sequence: TGTGCCAGCACGGCTAGCGTTAATACGCAGTATTTT. It encodes CASTASVNTQYF.